This TCR beta chain was sequenced during a study of T-cell memory formation after mild COVID-19. Study-level points and caveats: Whereas later expanders leaned CD4+, clones contracting day 15 to 85 showed a balanced CD4/CD8 makeup. CD4+ contracting clones lay mainly in CM and EM, CD8+ ones in EMRA.

This clonotype was picked up a small number of times. Its antigen is still unknown. TCRdb recomputed calls from the 5' RACE reads with MiXCR, one row per CDR3 protein. Of about 410,000 distinct CDR3 sequences detected, about 25% appear once; the ten largest clones hold around 13%. There are 14 residues in the CDR3. Germline CDR1 and CDR2: SGHTA and FQGNSA. V was pared by 6 bases and J by 4 bases, with 7 bases of the junction left unmatched. The sequencing sample was made of PBMCs or a T cell subset sorted from them (not recorded which). This TCR was sampled from an adult woman who had mild COVID-19 (a few samples of this study predate the infection). Cell type and time point are not known. The chain combines TRBV7-2 with TRBJ2-3, with 7 bases identical to TRBD2. CDR3 nucleotides: TGTGCCAGCAGGTTCGGCGGGAGTTCAGATACGCAGTATTTT. Its protein product is CASRFGGSSDTQYF.